The rows below give T cell receptor beta chains drawn from one sample of a study of siplizumab effects on memory and regulatory T cells. Using immunoSEQ multiplex PCR, the repertoire was profiled, and TCRdb retains in-frame clones only, with some absent. The repertoire holds some 100,000 clones, 94% seen once, with 1% to 1.5% in the top ten. Sequenced sample: non-Treg CD4+ T cells sorted from blood. The receptors come from a human donor in good health. CDR3s include the opening cysteine and the closing phenylalanine or tryptophan. The D gene is left open where the match is weak. The listing skips clone size in some rows; elsewhere it reads once, few, many or a size class.

d_call	j_call	clone_size	cdr3_length	v_call	cdr3_aa	cdr3_nt
.	TRBJ2-2	.	15	TRBV6-5	CASSSTTLTTGELFF	TGTGCCAGCAGCTCCACGACACTAACGACCGGGGAGCTGTTTTTT
.	TRBJ2-3	.	13	TRBV11-3	CASSLDSGDTQYF	TGTGCCAGCAGCTTAGATTCCGGAGATACGCAGTATTTT
TRBD2	TRBJ2-2	.	15	TRBV25-1	CASRPSGAPPGELFF	TGTGCCAGCAGACCTAGCGGGGCCCCACCGGGGGAGCTGTTTTTT
.	TRBJ1-2	.	15	TRBV6-1	CASSEGYGTNYGYTF	TGTGCCAGCAGTGAAGGGTACGGGACTAACTATGGCTACACCTTC
.	TRBJ1-2	once	15	TRBV2	CASTAIYELNYGYTF	TGTGCCAGCACGGCTATATATGAACTCAACTATGGCTACACCTTC
TRBD1	TRBJ2-7	.	17	TRBV7-8	CASSLAPGTAYSYEQYF	TGTGCCAGCAGCTTAGCGCCGGGGACAGCGTATTCCTACGAGCAGTACTTC
TRBD2	TRBJ2-1	.	17	TRBV4-2	CASSLGTSGRARNEQFF	TGTGCCAGCAGCCTCGGGACTAGCGGGAGGGCCCGCAATGAGCAGTTCTTC
.	TRBJ1-3	.	15	TRBV6-1	CASNPPRGTRNTIYF	TGTGCCAGCAACCCCCCTCGAGGGACGAGAAACACCATATATTTT
.	TRBJ1-5	.	14	TRBV7-8	CASSPQRNNQPQHF	TGTGCCAGCAGCCCCCAGCGTAACAATCAGCCCCAGCATTTT
TRBD2	TRBJ2-7	.	18	TRBV13	CASSRRTKTSGKQHEQYF	TGTGCCAGCAGCCGGAGAACTAAGACTAGCGGGAAACAACACGAGCAGTACTTC
.	TRBJ1-2	.	14	TRBV19	CASSIVGARDGYTF	TGTGCCAGTAGTATAGTGGGGGCGCGTGATGGCTACACCTTC
.	TRBJ2-7	.	14	TRBV6-1	CASNLMGSSYEQYF	TGTGCCAGCAACTTAATGGGGAGTTCCTACGAGCAGTACTTC
TRBD1	TRBJ1-1	few	16	TRBV7-3	CASSLRQGLSNTEAFF	TGTGCCAGCAGCCTCAGACAGGGTCTATCGAACACTGAAGCTTTCTTT
.	TRBJ1-5	once	16	TRBV15	CATSRDVTHSNQPQHF	TGTGCCACCAGCAGAGATGTCACCCATAGCAATCAGCCCCAGCATTTT
TRBD1	TRBJ2-2	.	16	TRBV4-1	CASSQEGTGVTGELFF	TGCGCCAGCAGCCAAGAGGGGACAGGGGTTACCGGGGAGCTGTTTTTT
TRBD2	TRBJ2-3	.	17	TRBV4-1	CASSQTPGTSVSDTQYF	TGCGCCAGCAGCCAAACACCCGGGACTAGCGTTTCAGATACGCAGTATTTT
.	TRBJ1-3	.	16	TRBV28	CASSLRPSAAGNTIYF	TGTGCCAGCAGTTTAAGGCCCTCAGCAGCTGGAAACACCATATATTTT
.	TRBJ2-1	.	15	TRBV5-1	CASSFFSGAGNEQFF	TGCGCCAGCAGCTTTTTTTCGGGGGCCGGGAATGAGCAGTTCTTC
.	TRBJ1-1	.	12	TRBV9	CASSVGDTEAFF	TGTGCCAGCAGCGTAGGGGACACTGAAGCTTTCTTT
.	TRBJ2-3	.	11	TRBV29-1	CSARGTDTQYF	TGCAGCGCCAGGGGTACAGATACGCAGTATTTT
.	TRBJ2-5	.	15	TRBV15	CATSRDRGRGETQYF	TGTGCCACCAGCAGAGATCGGGGCAGGGGAGAGACCCAGTACTTC
.	TRBJ2-7	once	15	TRBV10-3	CAISEVNGGGYEQYF	TGTGCCATCAGTGAGGTTAATGGGGGCGGCTACGAGCAGTACTTC
.	TRBJ1-2	once	16	TRBV5-1	CASSLGPRQGNYGYTF	TGCGCCAGCAGCTTGGGGCCGAGGCAGGGGAACTATGGCTACACCTTC
TRBD2	TRBJ2-7	.	14	TRBV4-2	CASSQGTSGYEQYF	TGTGCCAGCAGCCAAGGGACTAGCGGTTACGAGCAGTACTTC
.	TRBJ2-5	.	13	TRBV10-3	CALNWDGKETQYF	TGTGCCCTAAACTGGGACGGCAAAGAGACCCAGTACTTC
TRBD1	TRBJ1-4	.	18	TRBV5-1	CASAQLPNRGATNEKLFF	TGCGCCAGCGCTCAACTACCCAACAGGGGAGCGACTAATGAAAAACTGTTTTTT
.	TRBJ2-3	once	15	TRBV6-5	CASSPSIVGIDTQYF	TGTGCCAGCAGCCCTAGTATTGTGGGAATTGATACGCAGTATTTT
.	TRBJ2-2	once	13	TRBV5-5	CASRPRVDGELFF	TGTGCCAGCAGACCCCGGGTGGACGGGGAGCTGTTTTTT
.	TRBJ2-1	.	15	TRBV6-4	CASSDRSSGYNEQFF	TGTGCCAGCAGTGACAGGAGTAGCGGTTACAATGAGCAGTTCTTC
.	TRBJ1-1	.	15	TRBV9	CASNAGTGMNTEAFF	TGTGCCAGCAATGCGGGGACGGGAATGAACACTGAAGCTTTCTTT
TRBD1	TRBJ1-2	.	14	TRBV15	CATSTRQGDDGYTF	TGTGCCACCAGCACCCGACAGGGGGACGATGGCTACACCTTC
.	TRBJ2-7	.	13	TRBV11-2	CASSFTGVEEQYF	TGTGCCAGCAGCTTTACGGGAGTGGAAGAGCAGTACTTC
TRBD1	TRBJ1-2	.	16	TRBV6-5	CASSYSTTGLHYGYTF	TGTGCCAGCAGTTACTCGACGACAGGGCTCCACTATGGCTACACCTTC
TRBD2	TRBJ2-5	.	16	TRBV11-3	CASSLRRASGQETQYF	TGTGCCAGCAGCTTAAGGAGGGCTAGCGGTCAAGAGACCCAGTACTTC
.	TRBJ2-1	.	18	TRBV4-1	CASSQDLPLKSTYNEQFF	TGCGCCAGCAGCCAAGATCTTCCCCTGAAGAGCACCTACAATGAGCAGTTCTTC
.	TRBJ2-5	.	17	TRBV28	CASRLFVGARFLKTQYF	TGTGCCAGCAGGCTATTCGTTGGGGCTCGGTTCCTTAAGACCCAGTACTTC
.	TRBJ2-3	.	15	TRBV27	CASSYLPESTDTQYF	TGTGCCAGCAGTTATTTACCCGAAAGCACAGATACGCAGTATTTT
.	TRBJ1-4	.	12	TRBV2	CASSEEGEKLFF	TGTGCCAGCAGTGAGGAGGGCGAAAAACTGTTTTTT
TRBD1	TRBJ1-1	.	15	TRBV18	CASSRQGSPLGEAFF	TGTGCCAGCTCAAGACAGGGATCCCCCTTAGGTGAAGCTTTCTTT
TRBD2	TRBJ2-3	.	15	TRBV7-2	CASSSARGEADTQYF	TGTGCCAGCAGCTCCGCCCGGGGGGAGGCAGATACGCAGTATTTT
.	TRBJ1-5	.	18	TRBV21-1	CASSKEVARTGNRQPQHF	TGTGCCAGCAGCAAAGAAGTGGCTCGGACAGGGAATCGTCAGCCCCAGCATTTT
.	TRBJ2-2	.	14	TRBV11-3	CASSGDTRLGELFF	TGTGCCAGCAGCGGGGACACCAGACTCGGGGAGCTGTTTTTT
.	TRBJ2-7	.	15	TRBV10-3	CAISDIGTTSYEQYF	TGTGCCATCAGTGATATCGGGACAACCTCCTACGAGCAGTACTTC
TRBD2	TRBJ2-7	.	15	TRBV19	CARVRSSGDLYEQYF	TGTGCCAGAGTACGGTCTAGCGGGGACCTCTACGAGCAGTACTTC
.	TRBJ2-7	.	17	TRBV19	CASSIDTGKVPFYEQYF	TGTGCCAGTAGTATAGATACAGGGAAGGTCCCTTTCTACGAGCAGTACTTC
.	TRBJ2-3	.	14	TRBV5-1	CASSLAEARDTQYF	TGCGCCAGCAGCTTGGCCGAGGCCCGAGATACGCAGTATTTT
.	TRBJ2-3	.	14	TRBV5-1	CASRATVSTDTQYF	TGCGCCAGCAGGGCGACGGTCTCCACAGATACGCAGTATTTT
.	TRBJ1-5	.	18	TRBV10-3	CAISESNEATKFNQPQHF	TGTGCCATCAGTGAGTCTAATGAGGCCACCAAATTTAATCAGCCCCAGCATTTT
TRBD1	TRBJ1-1	.	13	TRBV29-1	CSVKIQGAGEAFF	TGCAGCGTTAAAATCCAGGGGGCAGGTGAAGCTTTCTTT
TRBD2	TRBJ2-7	.	14	TRBV7-9	CASRGGLAEYEQYF	TGTGCCAGCAGGGGAGGACTAGCGGAATACGAGCAGTACTTC
.	TRBJ2-1	.	15	TRBV6-1	CASDEVRPVSNEQFF	TGTGCCAGCGACGAGGTGAGGCCGGTCTCCAATGAGCAGTTCTTC
TRBD2	TRBJ2-5	.	17	TRBV4-1	CASSSRGLAGGQETQYF	TGCGCCAGCAGCTCCCGGGGACTAGCGGGGGGCCAAGAGACCCAGTACTTC
.	TRBJ2-2	.	15	TRBV9	CASSPLGGFAGELFF	TGTGCCAGCAGCCCACTCGGTGGGTTTGCCGGGGAGCTGTTTTTT
TRBD1	TRBJ2-5	.	14	TRBV5-1	CASSLQGARETQYF	TGCGCCAGCAGCTTGCAGGGGGCGAGGGAGACCCAGTACTTC
TRBD1	TRBJ1-2	.	15	TRBV5-4	CASSFNRGKGYGYTF	TGTGCCAGCAGCTTCAACAGGGGGAAGGGCTATGGCTACACCTTC
.	TRBJ1-1	.	12	TRBV6-6	CASTYQGSEAFF	TGTGCCAGCACCTATCAGGGGTCTGAAGCTTTCTTT